Reported below is one TCR beta chain. This CDR3 spans 16 amino acids. V was pared by 2 bases and J by 5 bases, with 11 bases of the junction left unmatched. CDR1 is MNHEY, CDR2 SVGAGI, per germline. In the source study's methods: Researchers report that nucleated cell counts were estimated from reference gene primer amplification. Repertoires were generated with immunoSEQ multiplex PCR, while TCRdb's copy carries only in-frame clones and drops some. Clone size and the V and J calls come from that table; the DNA yielded D and trimming. The sample records 150,000 to 200,000 clones, about 86% being singletons. This entry comes from a study of blood T cell repertoires in COVID-19. Across the study: Samples taken during acute and convalescent COVID-19 were collected in the United States, Italy and Spain. Sources were T cells, B-cell-depleted T cells, or PBMCs; the material itself was cDNA or gDNA.

This TCR came from a woman older than 75 in a cohort sampled during active or convalescent COVID-19. V usage is TRBV6-5 and J usage is TRBJ1-1; 7 bases are shared with TRBD1. The sample consisted of peripheral blood. The DNA for the CDR3 is TGTGCCAGCAGTTACGGGACAGTGGGTGTGTGGACTGAAGCTTTCTTT. Translation: CASSYGTVGVWTEAFF.